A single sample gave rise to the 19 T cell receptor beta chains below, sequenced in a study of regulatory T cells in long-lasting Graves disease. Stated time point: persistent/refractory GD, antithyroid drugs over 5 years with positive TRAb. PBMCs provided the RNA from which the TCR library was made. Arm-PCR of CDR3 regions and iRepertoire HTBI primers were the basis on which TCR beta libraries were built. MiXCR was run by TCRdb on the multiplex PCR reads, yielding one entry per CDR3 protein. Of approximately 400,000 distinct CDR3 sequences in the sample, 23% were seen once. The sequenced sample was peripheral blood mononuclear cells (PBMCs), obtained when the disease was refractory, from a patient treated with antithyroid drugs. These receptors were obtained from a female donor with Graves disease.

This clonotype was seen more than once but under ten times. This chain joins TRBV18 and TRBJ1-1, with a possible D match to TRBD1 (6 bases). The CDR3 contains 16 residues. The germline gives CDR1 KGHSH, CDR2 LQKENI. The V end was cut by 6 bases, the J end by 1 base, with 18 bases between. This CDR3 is CASSQELGQTNTEAFF. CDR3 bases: TGTGCCAGCTCCCAAGAGTTAGGACAGACGAACACTGAAGCTTTCTTT. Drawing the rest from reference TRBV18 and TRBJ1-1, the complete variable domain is NAGVMQNPRHLVRRRGQEARLRCSPMKGHSHVYWYRQLPEEGLKFMVYLQKENIIDESGMPKERFSAEFPKEGPSILRIQQVVRGDSAAYFCASSQELGQTNTEAFFGQGTRLTVV.

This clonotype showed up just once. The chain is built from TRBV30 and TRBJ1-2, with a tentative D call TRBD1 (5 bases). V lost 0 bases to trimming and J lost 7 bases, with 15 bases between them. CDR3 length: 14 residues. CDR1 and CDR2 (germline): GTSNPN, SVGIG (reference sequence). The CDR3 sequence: CAWSVEGAAFGYTF. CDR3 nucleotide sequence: TGTGCCTGGAGTGTAGAAGGGGCGGCCTTTGGCTACACCTTC.

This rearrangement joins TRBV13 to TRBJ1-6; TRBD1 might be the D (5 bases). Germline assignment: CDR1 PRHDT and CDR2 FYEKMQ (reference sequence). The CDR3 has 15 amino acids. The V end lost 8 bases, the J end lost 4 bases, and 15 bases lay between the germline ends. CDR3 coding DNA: TGTGCCAGCGCTGTCGGGACGGTGTATAATTCACCCCTCCACTTT. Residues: CASAVGTVYNSPLHF.

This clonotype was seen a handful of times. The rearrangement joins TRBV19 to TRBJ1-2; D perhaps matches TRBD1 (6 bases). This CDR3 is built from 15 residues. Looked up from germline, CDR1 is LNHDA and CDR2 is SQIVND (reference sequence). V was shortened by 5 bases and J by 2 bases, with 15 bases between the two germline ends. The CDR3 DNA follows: TGTGCCAGTAGTTTAGGCCGGGACATCAACTATGGCTACACCTTC. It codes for CASSLGRDINYGYTF. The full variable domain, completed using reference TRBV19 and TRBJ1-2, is DGGITQSPKYLFRKEGQNVTLSCEQNLNHDAMYWYRQDPGQGLRLIYYSQIVNDFQKGDIAEGYSVSREKKESFPLTVTSAQKNPTAFYLCASSLGRDINYGYTFGSGTRLTVV.

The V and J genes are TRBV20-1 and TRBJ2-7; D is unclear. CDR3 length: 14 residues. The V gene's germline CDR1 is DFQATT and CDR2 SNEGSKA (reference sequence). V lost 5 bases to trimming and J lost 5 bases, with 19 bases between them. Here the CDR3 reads CSAPPPASTNEQYF. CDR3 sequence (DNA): TGCAGTGCTCCTCCTCCGGCCTCAACTAACGAGCAGTACTTC.

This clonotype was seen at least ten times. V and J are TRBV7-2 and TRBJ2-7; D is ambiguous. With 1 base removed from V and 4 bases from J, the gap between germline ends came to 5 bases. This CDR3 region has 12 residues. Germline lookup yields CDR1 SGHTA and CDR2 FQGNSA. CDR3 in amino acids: CASSLDTYEQYF. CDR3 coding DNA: TGTGCCAGCAGCTTAGATACTTACGAGCAGTACTTC.

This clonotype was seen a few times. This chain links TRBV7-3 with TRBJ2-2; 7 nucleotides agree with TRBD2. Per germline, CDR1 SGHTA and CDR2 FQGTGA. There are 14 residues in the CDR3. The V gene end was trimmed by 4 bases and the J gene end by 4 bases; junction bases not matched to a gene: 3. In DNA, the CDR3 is TGTGCCAGCAGCTCCGGGAGGACCACCGGGGAGCTGTTTTTT. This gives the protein CASSSGRTTGELFF.

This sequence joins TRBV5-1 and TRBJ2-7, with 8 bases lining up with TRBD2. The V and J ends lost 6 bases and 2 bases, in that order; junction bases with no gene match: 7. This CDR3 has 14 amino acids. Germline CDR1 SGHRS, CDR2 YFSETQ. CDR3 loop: CASTLSGSPYEQYF. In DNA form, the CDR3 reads TGCGCCAGCACCTTAAGCGGGAGCCCCTACGAGCAGTACTTC.

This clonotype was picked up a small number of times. CDR3 in DNA: TGTGCCAGCAGTTTAGCCGCGGGAGCCTTTTACGAGCAGTACTTC. Its protein is CASSLAAGAFYEQYF. The genes are TRBV27 and TRBJ2-7; 7 bases match TRBD2. The CDR3 runs to 15 residues. Per germline, CDR1 MNHEY and CDR2 SMNVEV (reference sequence). Trimming at V came to 2 bases and at J to 4 bases, leaving 8 bases not matched to a gene.

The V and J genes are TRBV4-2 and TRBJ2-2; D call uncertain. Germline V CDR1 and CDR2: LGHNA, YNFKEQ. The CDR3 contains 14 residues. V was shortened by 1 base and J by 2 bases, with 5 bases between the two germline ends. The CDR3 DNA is TGTGCCAGCAGCCAAGTGAGCAACACCGGGGAGCTGTTTTTT. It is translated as CASSQVSNTGELFF.

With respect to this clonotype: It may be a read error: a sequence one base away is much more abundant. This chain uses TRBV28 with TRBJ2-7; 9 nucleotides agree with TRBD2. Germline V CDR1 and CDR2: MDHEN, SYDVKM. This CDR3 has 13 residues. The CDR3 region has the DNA TGTACCAGCAGGGAGCTAGCGGGATACGAGCAGTACTTC. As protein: CTSRELAGYEQYF.

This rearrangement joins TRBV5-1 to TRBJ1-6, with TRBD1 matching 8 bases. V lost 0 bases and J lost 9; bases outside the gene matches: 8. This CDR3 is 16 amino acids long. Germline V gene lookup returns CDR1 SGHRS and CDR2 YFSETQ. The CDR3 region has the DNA TGCGCCAGCAGCTTGGGAGGACAGGGCACCGGTTCACCCCTCCACTTT. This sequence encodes CASSLGGQGTGSPLHF.

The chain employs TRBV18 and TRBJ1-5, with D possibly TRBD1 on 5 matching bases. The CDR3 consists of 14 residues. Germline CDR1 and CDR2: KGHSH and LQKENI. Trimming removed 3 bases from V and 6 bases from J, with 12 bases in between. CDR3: CASSPDPGGQPQHF. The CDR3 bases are TGTGCCAGCTCACCGGACCCCGGGGGTCAGCCCCAGCATTTT.

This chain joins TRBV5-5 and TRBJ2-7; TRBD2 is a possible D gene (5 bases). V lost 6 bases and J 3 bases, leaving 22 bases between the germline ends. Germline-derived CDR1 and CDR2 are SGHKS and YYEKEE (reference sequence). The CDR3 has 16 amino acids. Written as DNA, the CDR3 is TGTGCCAGCATCCTAGCAGGTTCGCCCTACTACTACGAGCAGTACTTC. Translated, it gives CASILAGSPYYYEQYF.

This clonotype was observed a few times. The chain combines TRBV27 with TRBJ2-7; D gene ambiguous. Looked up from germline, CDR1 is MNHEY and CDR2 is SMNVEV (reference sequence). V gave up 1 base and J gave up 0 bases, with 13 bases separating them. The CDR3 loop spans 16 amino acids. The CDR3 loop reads CASSLWAGLVSYEQYF. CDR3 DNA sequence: TGTGCCAGCAGTTTATGGGCAGGTCTGGTCTCCTACGAGCAGTACTTC.

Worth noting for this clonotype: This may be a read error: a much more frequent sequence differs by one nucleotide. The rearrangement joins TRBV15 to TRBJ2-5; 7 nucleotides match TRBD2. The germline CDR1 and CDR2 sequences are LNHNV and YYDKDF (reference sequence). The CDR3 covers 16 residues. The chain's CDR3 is CVTSRDPSGNGETQYF. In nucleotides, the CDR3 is TGTGTCACCAGCAGAGATCCTAGCGGCAATGGGGAGACCCAGTACTTC.

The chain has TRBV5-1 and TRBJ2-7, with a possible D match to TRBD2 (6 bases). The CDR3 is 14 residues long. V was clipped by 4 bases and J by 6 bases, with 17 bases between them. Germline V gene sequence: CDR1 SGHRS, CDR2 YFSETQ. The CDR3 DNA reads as TGCGCCAGCAGCCTGACTAGATCCGGTGGCGAGCAGTACTTC. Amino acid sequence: CASSLTRSGGEQYF.

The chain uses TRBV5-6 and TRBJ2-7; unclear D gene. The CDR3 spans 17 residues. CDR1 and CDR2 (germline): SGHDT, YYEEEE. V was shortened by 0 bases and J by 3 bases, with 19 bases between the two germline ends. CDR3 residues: CASSLDRRPSSGYEQYF. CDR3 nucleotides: TGTGCCAGCAGCTTGGACAGACGACCCTCCTCTGGCTACGAGCAGTACTTC.

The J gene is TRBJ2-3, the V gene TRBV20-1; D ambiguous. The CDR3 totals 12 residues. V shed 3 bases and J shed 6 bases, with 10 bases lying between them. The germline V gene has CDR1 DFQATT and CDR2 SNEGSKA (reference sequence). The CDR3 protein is CSASVFEDTQYF. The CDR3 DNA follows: TGCAGTGCTAGTGTGTTTGAGGATACGCAGTATTTT.